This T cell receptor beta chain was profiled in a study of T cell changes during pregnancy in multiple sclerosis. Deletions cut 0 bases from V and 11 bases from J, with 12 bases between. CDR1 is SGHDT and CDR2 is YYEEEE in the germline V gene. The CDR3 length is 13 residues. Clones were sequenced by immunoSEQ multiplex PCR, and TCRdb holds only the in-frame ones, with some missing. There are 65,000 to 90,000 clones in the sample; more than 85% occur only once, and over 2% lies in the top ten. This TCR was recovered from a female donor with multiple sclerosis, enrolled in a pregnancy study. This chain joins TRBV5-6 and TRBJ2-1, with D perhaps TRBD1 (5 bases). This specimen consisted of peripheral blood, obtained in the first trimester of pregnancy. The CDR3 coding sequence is TGTGCCAGCAGCTTGGGGGGCATTATCAAGCAGTTCTTC. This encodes CASSLGGIIKQFF.